Below are 15 T cell receptor beta chains sequenced from a single sample in a study of monozygotic twins with inflammatory bowel disease. TCRdb reprocessed the 5' RACE reads and stores each CDR3 protein as one record, lacking DNA. The sample table sets out about 210,000 distinct CDR3 sequences. Sequencing was performed on blood. The receptors were gathered from a human donor with ulcerative colitis or Crohn's disease, or a healthy co-twin of an affected twin (not recorded which).

The V and J genes are TRBV5-1 and TRBJ2-5; TCRdb returns TRBD2, unconfirmable since there is no DNA. This CDR3 has 15 residues. In germline, CDR1 is SGHRS, CDR2 YFSETQ. CDR3 residues: CASSETGGVGETQYF.

This chain links TRBV7-6 with TRBJ2-7. The germline CDR1 and CDR2 sequences are SGHVS and FNYEAQ. The length of the CDR3 is 14 residues. CDR3: CASSLAVNAYDQYF.

The CDR3 sequence is CASSLAPTGRGAGELFF. J is TRBJ2-2 and V is TRBV7-2; TCRdb proposes TRBD1, but this gene call is untestable without DNA. CDR3 length: 17 residues. Germline CDR1 is SGHTA and CDR2 is FQGNSA.

V usage is TRBV4-1 and J usage is TRBJ2-7; TCRdb's D gene call, TRBD1, goes unchecked for lack of DNA. Germline loops: CDR1 MGHRA, CDR2 YSYEKL. The CDR3 totals 16 residues. The CDR3 loop is CASSQVPGQFSYEQYF.

CDR3 in amino acids: CASSLSGGLDTQYF. This chain uses TRBV5-1 with TRBJ2-3; TCRdb reports TRBD2, a call that lacks DNA to check it against. This CDR3 comprises 14 residues. Germline V gene data show CDR1 as SGHRS and CDR2 as YFSETQ. Looking up the rest from reference TRBV5-1 and TRBJ2-3 gives the full variable domain: KAGVTQTPRYLIKTRGQQVTLSCSPISGHRSVSWYQQTPGQGLQFLFEYFSETQRNKGNFPGRFSGRQFSNSRSEMNVSTLELGDSALYLCASSLSGGLDTQYFGPGTRLTVL.

This chain connects TRBV5-1 to TRBJ2-5; the TRBD2 assignment by TCRdb is unverifiable without DNA. Germline V gene sequence: CDR1 SGHRS, CDR2 YFSETQ. The CDR3 spans 17 residues. CDR3 loop: CASSPYKPGRPEETQYF.

The chain combines TRBV9 with TRBJ1-1; TCRdb reports TRBD1, a call that lacks DNA to check it against. CDR1 and CDR2 (germline): SGDLS, YYNGEE. CDR3 size: 15 residues. The CDR3 here is CASSSSVGGATEAFF. Based on the CDR3 plus reference TRBV9 and TRBJ1-1, the full variable domain is DSGVTQTPKHLITATGQRVTLRCSPRSGDLSVYWYQQSLDQGLQFLIQYYNGEERAKGNILERFSAQQFPDLHSELNLSSLELGDSALYFCASSSSVGGATEAFFGQGTRLTVV.

The chain carries TRBV7-2 and TRBJ1-1. The CDR3 sequence is 12 residues long. Germline-derived CDR1 and CDR2 are SGHTA and FQGNSA. This chain's CDR3 is CASSLAMAEAFF.

V gene TRBV19 combines with J gene TRBJ1-5. Germline CDR1 reads LNHDA; CDR2 reads SQIVND (reference sequence). The CDR3 is 14 amino acids. CDR3 region: CASSIGISNQPQHF. Drawing the rest from reference TRBV19 and TRBJ1-5, the complete variable domain is DGGITQSPKYLFRKEGQNVTLSCEQNLNHDAMYWYRQDPGQGLRLIYYSQIVNDFQKGDIAEGYSVSREKKESFPLTVTSAQKNPTAFYLCASSIGISNQPQHFGDGTRLSIL.

The rearrangement links TRBV5-1 to TRBJ1-6; TCRdb reports TRBD1, a call that lacks DNA to check it against. Germline assignment: CDR1 SGHRS and CDR2 YFSETQ. The CDR3 runs to 14 residues. Here the CDR3 reads CASSLEGRDSPLHF.

The genes are TRBV19 and TRBJ2-7; TCRdb's D call, TRBD1, is unchecked because there is no DNA. Germline lookup yields CDR1 LNHDA and CDR2 SQIVND (reference sequence). The CDR3 totals 14 residues. The CDR3 reads CASSIHLGGSEQYF.

V is TRBV3-1 and J is TRBJ2-3; TCRdb proposes TRBD2, but this gene call is untestable without DNA. The CDR3 contains 15 residues. Looked up from germline, CDR1 is LGHDT and CDR2 is YNNKEL (reference sequence). CDR3 protein: CASSQVGGVTDTQYF.

The genes are TRBV10-3 and TRBJ2-7. The CDR3 has 13 residues. The germline V gene has CDR1 ENHRY and CDR2 SYGVKD. CDR3 residues: CAISTTSRDEQYF.

The chain carries TRBV25-1 and TRBJ2-5. Germline-derived CDR1 and CDR2 are MGHDK and SYGVNS. The CDR3 sequence is 15 residues long. The CDR3 sequence: CASSEFLRSSETQYF.

The V gene is TRBV7-6, the J gene TRBJ2-3; there is no DNA to check the TCRdb D call of TRBD1. The CDR3 spans 15 residues. The germline gives CDR1 SGHVS, CDR2 FNYEAQ. This chain's CDR3 is CASSHRTGYTDTQYF.